The rows below give T cell receptor beta chains drawn from one sample of a study of shared clonotypes between healthy human individuals. Some clones are missing from TCRdb's copy, which holds only in-frame ones; the method was immunoSEQ multiplex PCR. The top ten hold more than 9% of the sample, which has around 340,000 clones, 73% seen once. Sequenced input: memory CD4+ T cells sorted from blood. Receptors were obtained from a man younger than 45 in good health. Both conserved end residues are part of each CDR3. A D gene is named only where the DNA matches it firmly. Not all rows give a size; the values are once, few, many and, for expanded clones, a class.

CDR3 protein,CDR3 DNA,D gene,V gene,J gene,clone size
CASSSLAYNEQFF,TGTGCCAGCAGCTCCCTAGCTTACAATGAGCAGTTCTTC,.,TRBV7-9,TRBJ2-1,.
CASSPGTVDAYEQYF,TGCGCCAGCAGCCCCGGGACAGTGGACGCCTACGAGCAGTACTTC,TRBD1,TRBV4-1,TRBJ2-7,.
CASTLGTQDSYEQYF,TGTGCCAGCACCCTAGGGACACAGGATTCCTACGAGCAGTACTTC,.,TRBV6-5,TRBJ2-7,.
CASSFAGSETQYF,TGTGCCAGCAGTTTTGCGGGTTCAGAGACCCAGTACTTC,.,TRBV6-6,TRBJ2-5,.
CASRLGRLGRDTEAFF,TGTGCCAGCAGATTAGGGAGATTGGGAAGGGATACTGAAGCTTTCTTT,.,TRBV7-8,TRBJ1-1,.
CASRGDRGSYNEQFF,TGTGCCAGCAGGGGGGACAGGGGCTCCTACAATGAGCAGTTCTTC,TRBD1,TRBV2,TRBJ2-1,.
CASSPTGTGHNEQFF,TGCGCCAGCAGCCCTACCGGGACAGGACACAATGAGCAGTTCTTC,TRBD1,TRBV5-1,TRBJ2-1,.
CASSAYYEQYF,TGTGCCAGCAGCGCCTACTACGAGCAGTACTTC,.,TRBV9,TRBJ2-7,.
CASSLELQRSGEQYF,TGTGCCAGCAGCTTGGAGTTGCAGCGTTCGGGAGAGCAGTACTTC,.,TRBV5-4,TRBJ2-7,.
CASSGTGVVQYF,TGTGCCAGCAGCGGAACAGGGGTCGTTCAGTACTTC,TRBD1,TRBV11-2,TRBJ2-4,.
CASSLQGGNEQFF,TGTGCCAGCAGCTTACAGGGTGGCAATGAGCAGTTCTTC,.,TRBV7-9,TRBJ2-1,.
CASSPRRQGRDYEQYF,TGTGCCAGCTCACCACGTAGACAGGGAAGGGACTACGAGCAGTACTTC,TRBD1,TRBV18,TRBJ2-7,.
CAISGGLGFPLMNTEAFF,TGTGCCATCAGTGGGGGGTTAGGGTTCCCCTTAATGAACACTGAAGCTTTCTTT,.,TRBV10-3,TRBJ1-1,many
CASSPGMGTSGNEQFF,TGTGCCAGCTCCCCCGGTATGGGGACTAGCGGCAATGAGCAGTTCTTC,TRBD2,TRBV18,TRBJ2-1,.
CASSLAGGGQGSYNEQFF,TGTGCCAGCAGCTTGGCGGGCGGTGGACAGGGATCCTACAATGAGCAGTTCTTC,TRBD1,TRBV5-5,TRBJ2-1,.
CASSPGTGGLTEAFF,TGTGCCAGCAGCCCCGGGACAGGGGGGCTCACTGAAGCTTTCTTT,TRBD1,TRBV11-3,TRBJ1-1,.
CASSSGQVGQPQHF,TGCGCCAGCAGCTCCGGACAAGTTGGGCAGCCCCAGCATTTT,.,TRBV5-1,TRBJ1-5,.
CASSSRTVVYEQYF,TGTGCCAGCAGTTCCCGGACAGTAGTGTACGAGCAGTACTTC,.,TRBV6-6,TRBJ2-7,.
CASSGLAEGGNEQFF,TGTGCCAGCAGCGGACTAGCGGAGGGGGGCAATGAGCAGTTCTTC,TRBD2,TRBV2,TRBJ2-1,.
CASSYRGSELRAIYF,TGTGCCAGCAGTTACAGGGGCAGCGAGTTGCGGGCCATATATTTT,.,TRBV6-6,TRBJ1-3,.
CATVKEENINSPLHF,TGTGCCACCGTCAAGGAAGAAAATATTAATTCACCCCTCCACTTT,.,TRBV7-9,TRBJ1-6,.
CASSPKETQYF,TGTGCCAGCTCACCTAAAGAGACCCAGTACTTC,.,TRBV18,TRBJ2-5,.
CASSLGGVITDTQYF,TGTGCCAGCAGCTTGGGCGGGGTGATCACAGATACGCAGTATTTT,.,TRBV5-6,TRBJ2-3,.
CASSSSAVADTQYF,TGCGCCAGCAGCTCTAGCGCGGTTGCAGATACGCAGTATTTT,.,TRBV5-1,TRBJ2-3,.
CASSLPAGVGGELFF,TGTGCCAGCAGCTTACCAGCGGGAGTTGGCGGGGAGCTGTTTTTT,TRBD2,TRBV13,TRBJ2-2,many
CASSQLALAGKIEQFF,TGCGCCAGCAGCCAACTAGCGTTAGCGGGAAAAATTGAGCAGTTCTTC,TRBD2,TRBV4-1,TRBJ2-1,.
CASSLTDEQYF,TGTGCCAGCAGCCTGACGGACGAGCAGTACTTC,.,TRBV13,TRBJ2-7,few
CASSPPKGTGRPNEQFF,TGTGCCAGCAGCCCACCGAAAGGGACAGGGAGGCCCAATGAGCAGTTCTTC,.,TRBV21-1,TRBJ2-1,.
CASSPDKDQPQHF,TGTGCCAGCAGCCCAGACAAGGATCAGCCCCAGCATTTT,.,TRBV5-4,TRBJ1-5,.
CASSVPLIGENTEAFF,TGTGCCAGCAGTGTCCCGTTGATTGGGGAGAACACTGAAGCTTTCTTT,.,TRBV28,TRBJ1-1,.
CASSEEGLRRPLHF,TGTGCCAGCAGTGAAGAGGGGCTCAGACGGCCCCTCCACTTT,.,TRBV2,TRBJ1-6,.
CASSQNRAGEFF,TGTGCCAGCAGCCAGAACAGGGCCGGCGAGTTCTTC,.,TRBV5-5,TRBJ2-1,.
CAWDTGVRYEQYF,TGTGCCTGGGATACGGGGGTACGGTACGAGCAGTACTTC,.,TRBV30,TRBJ2-7,.
CASSQAYTDTQYF,TGCGCCAGCAGCCAAGCTTATACAGATACGCAGTATTTT,.,TRBV4-3,TRBJ2-3,.
CASSPGGTYSNQPQHF,TGTGCCAGCAGCCCCGGTGGGACGTATAGCAATCAGCCCCAGCATTTT,.,TRBV28,TRBJ1-5,.
CASSDPRRTVSGSSYEQYF,TGTGCCAGCAGTGACCCTCGTAGGACAGTGAGCGGGAGCTCCTACGAGCAGTACTTC,TRBD2,TRBV6-1,TRBJ2-7,few